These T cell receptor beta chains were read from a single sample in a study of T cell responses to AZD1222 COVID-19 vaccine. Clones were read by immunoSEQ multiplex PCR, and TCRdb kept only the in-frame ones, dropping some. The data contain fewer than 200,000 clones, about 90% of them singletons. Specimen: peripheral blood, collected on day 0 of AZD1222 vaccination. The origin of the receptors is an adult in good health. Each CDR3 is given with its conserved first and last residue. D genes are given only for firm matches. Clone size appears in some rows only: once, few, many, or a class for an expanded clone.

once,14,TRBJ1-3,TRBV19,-,CASSRGISGNTIYF,TGTGCCAGTAGTCGGGGGATCTCTGGAAACACCATATATTTT
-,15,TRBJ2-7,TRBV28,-,CASSPPPAGSYEQYF,TGTGCCAGCAGTCCCCCCCCTGCGGGCTCCTACGAGCAGTACTTC
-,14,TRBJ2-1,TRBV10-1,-,CASSVTTASNEQFF,TGCGCCAGCAGTGTGACGACTGCCTCAAATGAGCAGTTCTTC
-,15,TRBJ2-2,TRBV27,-,CASSLSVPQTGELFF,TGTGCCAGCAGTCTTAGCGTTCCCCAAACCGGGGAGCTGTTTTTT
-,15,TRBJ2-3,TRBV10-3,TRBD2,CATHASRENPDTQYF,TGTGCCACCCATGCCTCGCGGGAGAACCCAGATACGCAGTATTTT
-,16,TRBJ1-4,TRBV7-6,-,CASSLAVGGAREKLFF,TGTGCCAGCAGCTTAGCGGTTGGGGGGGCTCGGGAAAAACTGTTTTTT
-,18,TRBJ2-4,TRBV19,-,CASSIDHRGGLAKNIQYF,TGTGCCAGTAGTATAGATCACAGGGGGGGATTAGCCAAAAACATTCAGTACTTC
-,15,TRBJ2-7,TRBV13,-,CASSLSSPGSYEQYF,TGTGCCAGCAGCCTGTCTAGTCCCGGCTCCTACGAGCAGTACTTC
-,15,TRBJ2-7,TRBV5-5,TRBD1,CASSSRQGVGYEQYF,TGTGCCAGCAGTTCCCGACAGGGTGTAGGCTACGAGCAGTACTTC
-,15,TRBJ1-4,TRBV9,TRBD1,CASSTGTGGDEKLFF,TGTGCCAGCAGCACCGGGACAGGGGGGGATGAAAAACTGTTTTTT
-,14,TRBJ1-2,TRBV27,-,CASSRRDGLYGYTF,TGTGCCAGCAGTCGCCGGGACGGCCTCTATGGCTACACCTTC
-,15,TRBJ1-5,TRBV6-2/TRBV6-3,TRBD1,CASSRDSRSNQPQHF,TGTGCCAGCAGCCGGGACAGCCGGAGCAATCAGCCCCAGCATTTT
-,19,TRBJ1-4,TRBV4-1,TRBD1,CASSQEPPGQGDPNEKLFF,TGCGCCAGCAGCCAAGAACCCCCGGGACAGGGGGACCCAAATGAAAAACTGTTTTTT
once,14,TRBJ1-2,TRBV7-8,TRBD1,CASSPGTGHFGYTF,TGTGCCAGCAGCCCAGGGACAGGGCATTTTGGCTACACCTTC
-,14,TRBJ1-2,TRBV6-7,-,CAPWEDNGGFGYTF,TGTGCCCCCTGGGAGGACAACGGGGGTTTTGGCTACACCTTC
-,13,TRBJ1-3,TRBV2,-,CASTRGAGNTIYF,TGTGCCAGCACCCGAGGGGCTGGAAACACCATATATTTT
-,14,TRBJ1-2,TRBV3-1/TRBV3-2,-,CASSPGGLNYGYTF,TGTGCCAGCAGCCCGGGGGGCCTTAACTATGGCTACACCTTC
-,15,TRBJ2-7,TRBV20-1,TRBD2,CSATEAGLATYEQYF,TGCAGTGCTACTGAAGCGGGACTTGCCACCTACGAGCAGTACTTC
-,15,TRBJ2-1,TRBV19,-,CASSGGGAFPFEQFF,TGTGCCAGTAGTGGAGGGGGCGCTTTTCCCTTTGAGCAGTTCTTC
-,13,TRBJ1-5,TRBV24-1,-,CATRGNSNQPQHF,TGTGCCACCAGGGGGAATAGCAATCAGCCCCAGCATTTT
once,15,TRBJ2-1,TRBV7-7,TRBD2,CASSLTSGALGEQFF,TGTGCTAGCAGCTTAACTAGCGGCGCCTTAGGCGAGCAGTTCTTC
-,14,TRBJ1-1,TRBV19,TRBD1,CASSIQGANTEAFF,TGTGCCAGTAGTATCCAGGGGGCGAACACTGAAGCTTTCTTT
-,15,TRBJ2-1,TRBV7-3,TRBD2,CASSSSSGRYNEQFF,TGTGCCAGCAGCTCCTCTAGCGGGAGGTACAATGAGCAGTTCTTC
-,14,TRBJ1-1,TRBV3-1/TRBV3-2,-,CASSQVSRATEAFF,TGTGCCAGCAGCCAAGTATCCAGGGCCACTGAAGCTTTCTTT
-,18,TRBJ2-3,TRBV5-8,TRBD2,CASSLARGGAFSTDTQYF,TGTGCCAGCAGCTTGGCTCGCGGGGGGGCCTTTAGCACAGATACGCAGTATTTT
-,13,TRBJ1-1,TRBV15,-,CATSRGAGIEAFF,TGTGCCACCAGCAGAGGGGCGGGAATTGAAGCTTTCTTT
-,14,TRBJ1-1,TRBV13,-,CASSDNTGGTEAFF,TGTGCCAGCAGCGATAATACAGGAGGCACTGAAGCTTTCTTT
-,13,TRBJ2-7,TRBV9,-,CASSPRGFGEQYF,TGTGCCAGCAGCCCTAGAGGGTTCGGCGAGCAGTACTTC
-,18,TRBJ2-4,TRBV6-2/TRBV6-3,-,CASSYRNSGKEAKNIQYF,TGTGCCAGCAGTTACCGCAACTCAGGGAAGGAAGCCAAAAACATTCAGTACTTC
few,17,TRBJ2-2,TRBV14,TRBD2,CASSQDPRLAGGRELFF,TGTGCCAGCAGCCAAGATCCGAGACTAGCGGGGGGCCGGGAGCTGTTTTTT
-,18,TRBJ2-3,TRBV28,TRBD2,CASSLDGLAGRGTDTQYF,TGTGCCAGCAGTTTAGACGGACTAGCGGGGCGGGGCACAGATACGCAGTATTTT
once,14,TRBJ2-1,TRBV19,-,CASTANGQDNEQFF,TGTGCCAGTACTGCTAATGGTCAGGACAATGAGCAGTTCTTC
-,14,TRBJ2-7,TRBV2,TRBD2,CASKISGIAYEQYF,TGTGCCAGCAAGATTAGCGGGATAGCCTACGAGCAGTACTTC
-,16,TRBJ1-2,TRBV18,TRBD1,CASSPSGTTGLYGYTF,TGTGCCAGCTCACCCTCCGGGACGACAGGGCTCTATGGCTACACCTTC
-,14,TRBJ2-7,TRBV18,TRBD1,CASSPGQGSYEQYF,TGTGCCAGCTCACCGGGACAGGGGTCCTACGAGCAGTACTTC
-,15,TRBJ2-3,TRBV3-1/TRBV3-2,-,CASSQDRKRPDTQYF,TGTGCCAGCAGCCAAGATCGTAAACGTCCAGATACGCAGTATTTT
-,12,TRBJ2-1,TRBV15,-,CATSGTRNEQFF,TGTGCCACCAGCGGTACACGGAATGAGCAGTTCTTC
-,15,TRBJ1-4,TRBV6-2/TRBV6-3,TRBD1,CASSRGGTANEKLFF,TGTGCCAGCAGTCGAGGGGGGACAGCAAATGAAAAACTGTTTTTT
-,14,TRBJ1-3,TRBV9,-,CASSLTDAGNTIYF,TGTGCCAGCAGCCTAACGGATGCGGGAAACACCATATATTTT
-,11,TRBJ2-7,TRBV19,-,CASSSSYEQYF,TGTGCCAGTAGTTCATCCTACGAGCAGTACTTC
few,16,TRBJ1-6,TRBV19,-,CASTEGQRRRNSPLHF,TGTGCCAGTACCGAGGGCCAGAGGCGGAGAAATTCACCCCTCCACTTT
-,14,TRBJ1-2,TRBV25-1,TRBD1,CASSGDRDNDGYTF,TGTGCCAGCAGCGGTGACAGGGACAATGATGGCTACACCTTC
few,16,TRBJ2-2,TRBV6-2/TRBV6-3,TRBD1,CASSYRQGAVTGELFF,TGTGCCAGCAGTTACCGCCAGGGGGCCGTGACCGGGGAGCTGTTTTTT
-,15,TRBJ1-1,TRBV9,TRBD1,CASSPGQQMNTEAFF,TGTGCCAGCAGCCCGGGACAGCAAATGAACACTGAAGCTTTCTTT
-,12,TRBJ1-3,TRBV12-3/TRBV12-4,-,CASRGNLPGQDF,TGTGCCAGCCGGGGGAATCTTCCGGGACAAGATTTT
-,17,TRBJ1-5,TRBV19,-,CASSSLNARGSNQPQHF,TGTGCCAGTAGTTCCCTGAATGCGAGGGGGAGCAATCAGCCCCAGCATTTT
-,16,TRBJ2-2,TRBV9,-,CASSVEEGANTGELFF,TGTGCCAGCAGCGTAGAAGAGGGAGCGAACACCGGGGAGCTGTTTTTT
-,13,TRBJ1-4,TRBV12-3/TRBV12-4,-,CASKVPEGEKLFF,TGTGCCAGTAAAGTCCCGGAGGGGGAAAAACTGTTTTTT